The text below deals with one T cell receptor (beta chain). Its antigen is currently not known. No much larger clonotype is one base removed from it; base qualities were not supplied. What the treatment or condition label conveys for this sample: in vitro stimulation with specific CMV peptide epitopes to enrich CMV-specific T cells. Trimming accounts for 3 bases at V and 6 bases at J, while the number of junction bases matched to no gene is 7. The CDR3, from cysteine to phenylalanine, totals 15 residues. The kept DNA is CDR3 alone, 45 bases in frame from the first base. The germline V gene yields SGHVS for CDR1 and FNYEAQ for CDR2. The sample originates from a study of T cell repertoires in cytomegalovirus infection (dated by TCRdb to between 2017 and 2020). Some background on the complete study: Recently identified HLA-C-restricted CMV epitopes, whose presentation resists viral immunomodulation, were targeted by peptide stimulations together with well-studied HLA-B-restricted epitopes. Donor HLA type was relevant to the analysis, because carriage of CMV infection together with the matching HLA type was indicated by public TCR beta signatures.

For sequencing, an Illumina HiSeq 1500 was employed. TCRdb reprocessed the public reads (quality trimming at Q25 with fastp, clone calling with MiXCR) and kept in-frame beta chains. Rows are unified per CDR3 protein, each entry keeping the most common DNA and genes. Recorded for this sample are some 800,000 distinct CDR3 sequences; about 27% of them occurred a single time. Of the sample, around 13% is held by the ten largest clones. Findings and caveats that apply to the study as a whole: Cumulative frequency of public TCR beta family members discriminated carriers of CMV infection plus the relevant HLA type in this cohort and an independent approximately 350-donor cohort. The ex vivo response was dominated by HLA-C-restricted CMV-specific TCR beta clonotypes, and the single most frequent clonotype in two of eight donors was supplied by these HLA-C-restricted clonotypes.

The rearranged segments are TRBV7-6 and TRBJ2-1; TRBD2 agrees with 8 junctional bases. The sequence came from a human donor in good health (CMV status not recorded). Some clones in this sample may be carry-over from other donors' samples. The sample here was cultured CD8+ T cells from PBMCs, taken from culture after CMV antigen stimulation. The CDR3 corresponds to CASSFTAGELNEQFF. The bases read TGTGCCAGCAGCTTTACAGCGGGGGAGCTCAATGAGCAGTTCTTC.